This TCR beta chain was identified during a study of beta chain features in type 1 diabetes. Study-wide findings and caveats: In all four CD4+ subsets, TCRB CDR3 length was significantly, moderately reduced in type 1 diabetes. Small HLA sub-analyses could not settle whether HLA shapes TCRB rearrangement. A PCR bias possibly favoring shorter templates would apply equally to patients and controls.

Via CD45RO/CCR7/CD25/CD127/CD95/CD27, cells of the CD4+ naive, central memory, regulatory and stem cell-like memory subsets were sorted. This CDR3 region has 13 residues. V was shortened by 6 bases and J by 0 bases, with 8 bases between the two germline ends. Germline CDR1 and CDR2: KGHSH and LQKENI. The entirety of the isolated RNA underwent reverse transcription, so expressed TCRB transcripts were sequenced. Sequencing used immunoSEQ multiplex PCR; TCRdb keeps in-frame clones, though not all of them. The data show around 300,000 clones, about 7.8% seen once. This clone has ten or more counts. Its antigen is not identified.

The rearrangement uses TRBV18 and TRBJ1-1; D is unclear. The sequence derives from a woman aged 18-35 years in good health. Material: central memory CD4+ T cells from blood. The CDR3 spells CASSIALNTEAFF. The CDR3 coding sequence is TGTGCCAGCTCTATCGCGCTGAACACTGAAGCTTTCTTT.